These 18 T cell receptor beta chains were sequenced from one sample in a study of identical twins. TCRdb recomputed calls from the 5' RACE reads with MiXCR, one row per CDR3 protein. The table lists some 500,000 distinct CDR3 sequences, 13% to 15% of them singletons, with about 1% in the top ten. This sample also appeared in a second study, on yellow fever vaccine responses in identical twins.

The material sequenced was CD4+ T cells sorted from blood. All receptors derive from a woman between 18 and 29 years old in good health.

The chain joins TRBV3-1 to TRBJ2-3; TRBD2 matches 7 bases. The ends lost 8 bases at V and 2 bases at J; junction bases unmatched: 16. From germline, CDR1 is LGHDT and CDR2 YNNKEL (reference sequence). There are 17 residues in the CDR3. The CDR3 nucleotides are TGTGCCAGCTGCAAGCAGGTTCCGGGGACTAACACAGATACGCAGTATTTT. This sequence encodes CASCKQVPGTNTDTQYF.

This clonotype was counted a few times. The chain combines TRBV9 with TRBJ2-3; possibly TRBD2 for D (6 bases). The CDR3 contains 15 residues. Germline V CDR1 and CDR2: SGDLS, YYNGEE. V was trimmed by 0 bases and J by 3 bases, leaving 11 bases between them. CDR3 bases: TGTGCCAGCAGCGTAGACCCGACTAGTACAGATACGCAGTATTTT. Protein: CASSVDPTSTDTQYF.

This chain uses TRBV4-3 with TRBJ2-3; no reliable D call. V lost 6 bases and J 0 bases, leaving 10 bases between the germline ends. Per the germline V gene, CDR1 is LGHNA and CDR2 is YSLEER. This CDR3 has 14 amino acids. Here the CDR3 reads CASRLLESTDTQYF. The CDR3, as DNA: TGCGCCAGCAGACTTCTAGAAAGCACAGATACGCAGTATTTT.

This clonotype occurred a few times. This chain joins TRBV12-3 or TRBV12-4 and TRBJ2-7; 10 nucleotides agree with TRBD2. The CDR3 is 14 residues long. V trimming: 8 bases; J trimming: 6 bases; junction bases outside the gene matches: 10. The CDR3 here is CASSSGSARVEQYF. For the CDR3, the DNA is TGTGCCAGCTCTAGCGGGAGCGCGAGGGTCGAGCAGTACTTC.

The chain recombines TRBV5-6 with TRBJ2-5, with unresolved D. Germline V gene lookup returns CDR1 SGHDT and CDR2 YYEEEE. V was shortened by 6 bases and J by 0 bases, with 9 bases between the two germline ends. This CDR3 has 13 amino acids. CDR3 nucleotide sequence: TGTGCCAGCACTCCAGGAGACCAAGAGACCCAGTACTTC. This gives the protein CASTPGDQETQYF.

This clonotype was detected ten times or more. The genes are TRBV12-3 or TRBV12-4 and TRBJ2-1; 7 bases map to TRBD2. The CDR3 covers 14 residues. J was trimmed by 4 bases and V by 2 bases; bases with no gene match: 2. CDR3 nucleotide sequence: TGTGCCAGCAGTTTATCGGGACTATACAATGAGCAGTTCTTC. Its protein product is CASSLSGLYNEQFF.

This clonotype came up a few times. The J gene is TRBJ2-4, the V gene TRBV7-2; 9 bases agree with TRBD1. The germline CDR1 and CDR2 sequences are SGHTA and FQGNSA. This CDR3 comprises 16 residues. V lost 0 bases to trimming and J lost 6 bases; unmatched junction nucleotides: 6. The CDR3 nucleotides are TGTGCCAGCAGCTTAGCCCGGACAGGGGTTGGAAACATTCAGTACTTC. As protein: CASSLARTGVGNIQYF.

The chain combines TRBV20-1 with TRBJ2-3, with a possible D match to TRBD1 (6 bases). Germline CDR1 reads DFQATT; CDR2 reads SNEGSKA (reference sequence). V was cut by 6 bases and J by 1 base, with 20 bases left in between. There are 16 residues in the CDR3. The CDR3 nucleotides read TGCAGTGCAAAGAGAGCGTGGGGGCCTGGCACAGATACGCAGTATTTT. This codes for CSAKRAWGPGTDTQYF.

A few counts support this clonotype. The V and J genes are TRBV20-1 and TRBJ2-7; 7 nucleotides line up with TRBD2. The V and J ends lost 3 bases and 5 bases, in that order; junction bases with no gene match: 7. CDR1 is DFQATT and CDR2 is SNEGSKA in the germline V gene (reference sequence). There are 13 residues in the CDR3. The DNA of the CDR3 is TGCAGTGCTAGGGGGAGGGGTGGACACGAGCAGTACTTC. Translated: CSARGRGGHEQYF.

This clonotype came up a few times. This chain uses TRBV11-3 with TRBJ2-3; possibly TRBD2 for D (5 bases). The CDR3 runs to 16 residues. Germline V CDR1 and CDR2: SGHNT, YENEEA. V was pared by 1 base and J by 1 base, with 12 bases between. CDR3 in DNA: TGTGCCAGCAGCTTAGGGAGTCTAGCCGGCACAGATACGCAGTATTTT. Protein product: CASSLGSLAGTDTQYF.

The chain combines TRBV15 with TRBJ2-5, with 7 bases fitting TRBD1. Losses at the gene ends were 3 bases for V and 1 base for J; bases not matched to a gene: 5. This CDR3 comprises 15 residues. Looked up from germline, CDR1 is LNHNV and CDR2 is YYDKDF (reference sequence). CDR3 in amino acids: CATSSPSGGQETQYF. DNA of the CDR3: TGTGCCACCAGCAGTCCGTCAGGGGGCCAAGAGACCCAGTACTTC. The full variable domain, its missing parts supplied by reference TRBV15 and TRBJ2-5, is DAMVIQNPRYQVTQFGKPVTLSCSQTLNHNVMYWYQQKSSQAPKLLFHYYDKDFNNEADTPDNFQSRRPNTSFCFLDIRSPGLGDTAMYLCATSSPSGGQETQYFGPGTRLLVL.

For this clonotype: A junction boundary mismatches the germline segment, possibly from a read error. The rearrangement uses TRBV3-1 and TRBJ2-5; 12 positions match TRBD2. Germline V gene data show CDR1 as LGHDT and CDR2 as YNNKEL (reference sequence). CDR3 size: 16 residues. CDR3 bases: TGTGCCTGCAGCCAATCCACTAGCGGGGGGCAAGAGACCCAGTACTTC. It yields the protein CACSQSTSGGQETQYF.

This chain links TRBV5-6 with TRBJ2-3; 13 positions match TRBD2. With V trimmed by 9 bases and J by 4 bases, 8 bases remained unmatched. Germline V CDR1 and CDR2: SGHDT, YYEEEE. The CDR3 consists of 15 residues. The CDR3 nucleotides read TGTGCCATCGGGCCGGGACTAGCGGGATCAGATACGCAGTATTTT. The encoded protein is CAIGPGLAGSDTQYF.

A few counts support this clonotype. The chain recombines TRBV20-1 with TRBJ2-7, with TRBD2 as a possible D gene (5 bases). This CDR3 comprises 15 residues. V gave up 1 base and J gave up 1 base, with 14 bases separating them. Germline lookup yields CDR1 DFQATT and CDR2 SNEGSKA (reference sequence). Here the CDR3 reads CSARVAGLRSYEQYF. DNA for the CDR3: TGCAGTGCTAGAGTAGCCGGACTCCGATCCTACGAGCAGTACTTC.

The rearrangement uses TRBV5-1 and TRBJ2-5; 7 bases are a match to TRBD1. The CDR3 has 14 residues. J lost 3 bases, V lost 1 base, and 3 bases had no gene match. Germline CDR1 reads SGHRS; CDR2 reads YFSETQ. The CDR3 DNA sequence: TGCGCCAGCAGCTTGTCGGGACAGAAAGAGACCCAGTACTTC. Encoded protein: CASSLSGQKETQYF. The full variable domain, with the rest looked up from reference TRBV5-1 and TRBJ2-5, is KAGVTQTPRYLIKTRGQQVTLSCSPISGHRSVSWYQQTPGQGLQFLFEYFSETQRNKGNFPGRFSGRQFSNSRSEMNVSTLELGDSALYLCASSLSGQKETQYFGPGTRLLVL.

For the CDR3, the DNA is TGCGCCAGCAGCACGGGACAGGCCGGTAGAGAGACCCAGTACTTC. Protein sequence: CASSTGQAGRETQYF. The chain recombines TRBV5-1 with TRBJ2-5; 8 bases match TRBD1. The CDR3 runs 15 residues. Germline values: CDR1 SGHRS, CDR2 YFSETQ. The V and J ends lost 4 bases and 4 bases, in that order; junction bases with no gene match: 9.

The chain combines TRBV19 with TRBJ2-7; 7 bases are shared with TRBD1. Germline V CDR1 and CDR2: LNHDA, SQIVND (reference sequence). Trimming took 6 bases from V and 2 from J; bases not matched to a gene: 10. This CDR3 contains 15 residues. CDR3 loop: CASSDYRGLTYEQYF. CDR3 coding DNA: TGTGCCAGTAGCGACTACAGGGGCTTGACCTACGAGCAGTACTTC.

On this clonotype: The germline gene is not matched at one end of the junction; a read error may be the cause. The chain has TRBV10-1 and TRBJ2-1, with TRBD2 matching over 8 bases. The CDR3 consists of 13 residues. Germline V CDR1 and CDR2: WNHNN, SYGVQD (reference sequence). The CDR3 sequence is CASSETGLAPLVF. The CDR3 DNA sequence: TGCGCCAGCAGTGAGACCGGACTAGCCCCATTGGTCTTC.